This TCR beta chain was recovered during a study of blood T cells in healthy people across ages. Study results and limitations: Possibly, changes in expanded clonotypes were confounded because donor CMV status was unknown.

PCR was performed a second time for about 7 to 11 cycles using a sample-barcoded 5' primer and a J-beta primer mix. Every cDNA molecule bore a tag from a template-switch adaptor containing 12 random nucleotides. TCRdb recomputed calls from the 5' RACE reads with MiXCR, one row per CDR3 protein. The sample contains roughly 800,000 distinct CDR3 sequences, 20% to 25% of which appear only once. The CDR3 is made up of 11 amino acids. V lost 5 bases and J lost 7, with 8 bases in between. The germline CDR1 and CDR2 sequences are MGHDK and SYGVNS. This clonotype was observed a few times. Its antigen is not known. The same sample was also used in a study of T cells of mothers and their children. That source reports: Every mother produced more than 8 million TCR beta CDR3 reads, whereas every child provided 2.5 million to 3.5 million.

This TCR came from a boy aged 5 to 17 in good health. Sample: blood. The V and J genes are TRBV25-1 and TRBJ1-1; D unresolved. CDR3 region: CASSFGSEAFF. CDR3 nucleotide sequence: TGTGCCAGCAGTTTTGGGAGTGAAGCTTTCTTT.